Listed below are T cell receptor beta chains from one sample, sequenced in a study of T cells in Graves' hyperthyroidism and ophthalmopathy. Each CDR3 protein gets one entry after TCRdb re-called the multiplex PCR reads with MiXCR. The sample shows about 400,000 distinct CDR3 sequences, more than 15% of them seen only once. Specimen: blood. These receptors were obtained from a woman under 30 with Graves' hyperthyroidism that later progressed to Graves' ophthalmopathy. The CDR3 runs from the conserved cysteine through the conserved F or W. Fields, in order: J gene, D gene, V gene, clone size, CDR3 length, CDR3 DNA, CDR3 protein. The D gene is left open where the match is weak. Clone size, where shown, is once, few, many, or a class for clones that have expanded.

J: TRBJ2-7
D: -
V: TRBV28
size: many
length: 13
DNA: TGTGCCAGCAGTCCCGACCTCGACTACGAGCAGTACTTC
CDR3: CASSPDLDYEQYF

J: TRBJ1-1
D: -
V: TRBV2
size: many
length: 13
DNA: TGTGCCAGCAGTGAACGGGGAGGGACTGAAGCTTTCTTT
CDR3: CASSERGGTEAFF

J: TRBJ2-3
D: TRBD2
V: TRBV27
size: -
length: 16
DNA: TGTGCCAGCAGTTCGACTAGCGGGATCATTACAGATACGCAGTATTTT
CDR3: CASSSTSGIITDTQYF

J: TRBJ1-1
D: -
V: TRBV7-9
size: many
length: 15
DNA: TGTGCCAGCAGCTCGGCAGGGGCCGTGAACACTGAAGCTTTCTTT
CDR3: CASSSAGAVNTEAFF

J: TRBJ1-2
D: TRBD1
V: TRBV27
size: many
length: 15
DNA: TGTGCCAGTGGGAAGGGGACAGGGAGTCTCTATGGCTACACCTTC
CDR3: CASGKGTGSLYGYTF

J: TRBJ2-1
D: -
V: TRBV28
size: many
length: 16
DNA: TGTGCCAGCAGTTTAGGGGGTCCTGGCTCCTACAATGAGCAGTTCTTC
CDR3: CASSLGGPGSYNEQFF

J: TRBJ2-7
D: -
V: TRBV7-6
size: -
length: 14
DNA: TGTGCCAGCAGCTCATTACAGGAGAGCTACGAGCAGTACTTC
CDR3: CASSSLQESYEQYF

J: TRBJ2-7
D: -
V: TRBV6-1
size: -
length: 15
DNA: TGTGCCAGCTGGACAACAGGGTTCAGGGAAGGGGAGCAGTACTTC
CDR3: CASWTTGFREGEQYF

J: TRBJ2-7
D: -
V: TRBV14
size: -
length: 13
DNA: TGTGCCAGCAGCCGCCGGGTCCGGGACGAGCAGTACTTC
CDR3: CASSRRVRDEQYF

J: TRBJ2-7
D: -
V: TRBV6-2/TRBV6-3
size: once
length: 18
DNA: TGTGCCAGCAGTTACTCTCTGTGGGCCCCCGGGAGCTCCTACGAGCAGTACTTC
CDR3: CASSYSLWAPGSSYEQYF

J: TRBJ2-2
D: -
V: TRBV4-1
size: -
length: 16
DNA: TGCGCCAGCAGCCAAGTAGCCGGGGGGAACACCGGGGAGCTGTTTTTT
CDR3: CASSQVAGGNTGELFF

J: TRBJ2-7
D: TRBD2
V: TRBV11-2
size: -
length: 15
DNA: TGTGCCAGCAGGACTTTTAGCGGGAGAGGCTACGAGCAGTACTTC
CDR3: CASRTFSGRGYEQYF

J: TRBJ2-3
D: TRBD1
V: TRBV13
size: many
length: 16
DNA: TGTGCCAGCAGCCCAACCGGGACAGGTCCCGGGGATACGCAGTATTTT
CDR3: CASSPTGTGPGDTQYF

J: TRBJ2-1
D: -
V: TRBV20-1
size: many
length: 15
DNA: TGCAGTGCTAGATCCCCGGGAGATGTACGCAATGAGCAGTTCTTC
CDR3: CSARSPGDVRNEQFF

J: TRBJ2-3
D: TRBD2
V: TRBV10-3
size: many
length: 15
DNA: TGTGCCATACTCGCGATCGCGGGAGAGCAGGATACGCAGTATTTT
CDR3: CAILAIAGEQDTQYF

J: TRBJ2-2
D: -
V: TRBV7-2
size: many
length: 13
DNA: TGTGCCAGCAGCTTATGGAACACCGGGGAGCTGTTTTTT
CDR3: CASSLWNTGELFF

J: TRBJ2-2
D: -
V: TRBV28
size: many
length: 13
DNA: TGTGCCAGCAGAGGAGGGAACACCGGGGAGCTGTTTTTT
CDR3: CASRGGNTGELFF

J: TRBJ2-1
D: -
V: TRBV11-3
size: many
length: 14
DNA: TGTGCCAGCAGCCCCGGACGGGGGTACAATGAGCAGTTCTTC
CDR3: CASSPGRGYNEQFF

J: TRBJ2-3
D: TRBD2
V: TRBV14
size: -
length: 15
DNA: TGTGCCAGCAACACCCGGGGACTAACCACAGATACGCAGTATTTT
CDR3: CASNTRGLTTDTQYF

J: TRBJ2-7
D: -
V: TRBV7-6
size: many
length: 13
DNA: TGTGCCAGCAGTTTAGGCGGTGACTACGAGCAGTACTTC
CDR3: CASSLGGDYEQYF

J: TRBJ2-4
D: -
V: TRBV7-8
size: few
length: 13
DNA: TGTGCCAGCAGCTTAGGACTAAGAAACATTCAGTACTTC
CDR3: CASSLGLRNIQYF

J: TRBJ2-3
D: TRBD2
V: TRBV7-8
size: few
length: 17
DNA: TGTGCCAGCAGCTCCGTCGTGGGACTAGCGGGACCAGATACGCAGTATTTT
CDR3: CASSSVVGLAGPDTQYF

J: TRBJ2-5
D: TRBD2
V: TRBV6-2/TRBV6-3
size: many
length: 14
DNA: TGTGCCAGCGGCTGGCCGGGGGAGGGAGAGACCCAGTACTTC
CDR3: CASGWPGEGETQYF

J: TRBJ2-5
D: -
V: TRBV7-6
size: -
length: 16
DNA: TGTGCCAGCAGCTTAACGCGGCAGCCCTCACAAGAGACCCAGTACTTC
CDR3: CASSLTRQPSQETQYF